The source of this T cell receptor (beta chain) is a study of regulatory T cells in long-lasting Graves disease. This sample's time point: persistent/refractory GD, antithyroid drugs over 5 years with positive TRAb. RNA extracted from PBMCs served as the sequencing template. This clonotype was picked up many times. Arm-PCR of CDR3 regions with iRepertoire HTBI primers generated TCR beta libraries. TCRdb passed the multiplex PCR reads through MiXCR, listing each CDR3 protein once. In the table there are a few hundred thousand distinct CDR3 sequences, less than 25% of which are singletons. The clonotype originates from a female donor with Graves disease. The specimen was peripheral blood mononuclear cells (PBMCs), collected when the disease was refractory, from a patient treated with antithyroid drugs.

This chain's CDR3 is CSARTTSRGYNEQFF. CDR3 in DNA: TGCAGTGCACGAACGACTAGTCGTGGATACAATGAGCAGTTCTTC. J is TRBJ2-1 and V is TRBV20-1; a possible D gene is TRBD2 (6 bases). This CDR3 has 15 amino acids. Trimming took off 6 bases at V and 4 bases at J, with 19 bases between the two ends. Germline CDR1 is DFQATT and CDR2 is SNEGSKA (reference sequence).